This TCR beta chain was sequenced during a study of blood T cell repertoires in COVID-19. Whole-study context: Sources were T cells, B-cell-depleted T cells, or PBMCs; the material itself was cDNA or gDNA.

The CDR3 runs to 15 residues. Germline V gives CDR1 SGHRS, CDR2 YFSETQ. With 0 bases removed from V and 5 bases from J, the gap between germline ends came to 12 bases. Generated by immunoSEQ multiplex PCR, the TCRdb table keeps only in-frame clones and is missing some. The table records about 300,000 clones, around 86% of them present only once. The gene calls are TRBV5-1 and TRBJ2-1; tentative D call: TRBD1 (7 bases). The TCR sequence derives from a woman aged 45-65 years with acute or convalescent COVID-19. The sequenced sample consisted of peripheral blood. CDR3 nucleotide sequence: TGCGCCAGCAGCTTGGGACAGGGAGGCAACAATGAGCAGTTCTTC. Translating it yields CASSLGQGGNNEQFF.